This is a list of T cell receptor beta chains from one sample in a study of long-term antiretroviral therapy in people with HIV. The table came from immunoSEQ multiplex PCR; TCRdb's copy has only in-frame clones and leaves some out. The sample lists 30,000 to 40,000 clones; 75% to 90% were seen once. This sample comprised unsorted PBMCs, obtained 1.5 years after starting antiretroviral therapy. These TCRs come from a man aged 18 to 29 with HIV. The CDR3 runs from the conserved cysteine through the conserved F or W. A D gene is named only where the DNA matches it firmly. Size is omitted from some rows. Given values are once, few, many or a class for expanded clones.

TRBV19,TRBJ2-6,once,NA,CASSIPGSGANVLTF,TGTGCCAGTAGTATACCAGGGTCTGGGGCCAACGTCCTGACTTTC
TRBV5-1,TRBJ2-2,NA,TRBD2,CASSVGLAGGTGELFF,TGCGCCAGCAGCGTCGGACTAGCGGGAGGAACCGGGGAGCTGTTTTTT
TRBV29-1,TRBJ2-7,NA,NA,CSVVSVNYEQYF,TGCAGCGTTGTATCAGTGAACTACGAGCAGTACTTC
TRBV6-5,TRBJ1-1,NA,TRBD1,CASSMGQVGTEAFF,TGTGCCAGCAGTATGGGACAGGTCGGGACTGAAGCTTTCTTT
TRBV7-2,TRBJ2-5,NA,NA,CASSSSQETQYF,TGTGCCAGCAGCTCTTCCCAAGAGACCCAGTACTTC
TRBV7-9,TRBJ2-1,NA,NA,CASSLVNEQFF,TGTGCCAGCAGCTTAGTTAATGAGCAGTTCTTC
TRBV29-1,TRBJ1-2,NA,TRBD1,CSVGQGYGYTF,TGCAGCGTTGGACAGGGTTATGGCTACACCTTC
TRBV5-6,TRBJ1-1,NA,NA,CASSSKTGGGTEAFF,TGTGCCAGCAGCTCTAAGACAGGCGGCGGCACTGAAGCTTTCTTT
TRBV2,TRBJ2-7,few,TRBD1,CASASPGQGTYEQYF,TGTGCCAGCGCCTCACCGGGACAGGGGACCTACGAGCAGTACTTC
TRBV9,TRBJ2-3,NA,TRBD2,CASSPGGGGHTDTQYF,TGTGCCAGCAGCCCCGGGGGGGGAGGGCACACAGATACGCAGTATTTT
TRBV18,TRBJ2-2,once,TRBD2,CASSPTGTSGRSNTGELFF,TGTGCCAGCTCACCTACCGGGACTAGCGGGAGGTCGAACACCGGGGAGCTGTTTTTT
TRBV29-1,TRBJ2-1,NA,TRBD2,CSVQGSGRNFHEQFF,TGCAGCGTCCAAGGTAGCGGGAGGAATTTCCATGAGCAGTTCTTC
TRBV21-1,TRBJ2-7,NA,NA,CASSGTSGRETYEQYF,TGTGCCAGCAGCGGGACTAGCGGGAGGGAAACCTACGAGCAGTACTTC
TRBV30,TRBJ1-1,once,NA,CAWTTLRGGVTEAFF,TGTGCCTGGACCACCCTCCGGGGGGGGGTCACTGAAGCTTTCTTT
TRBV7-3,TRBJ2-3,medium-sized,TRBD2,CASSSGLADTTDTQYF,TGTGCCAGCAGCTCGGGACTAGCGGATACCACAGATACGCAGTATTTT
TRBV14,TRBJ2-1,NA,NA,CASSQVTEQFF,TGTGCCAGCAGCCAAGTAACAGAGCAGTTCTTC
TRBV5-6,TRBJ2-1,NA,NA,CASSSGSYNEQFF,TGTGCCAGCAGCAGCGGCTCCTACAATGAGCAGTTCTTC
TRBV5-4,TRBJ2-7,NA,NA,CASSSEETDEQYF,TGTGCCAGCAGCTCGGAGGAGACCGACGAGCAGTACTTC
TRBV18,TRBJ2-7,NA,NA,CASSPTGTSYEQYF,TGTGCCAGCTCACCTACAGGCACCTCCTACGAGCAGTACTTC
TRBV9,TRBJ1-1,NA,NA,CASSVGPGTEAFF,TGTGCCAGCAGCGTAGGACCTGGCACTGAAGCTTTCTTT
TRBV2,TRBJ2-2,few,TRBD1,CASSGQGYTGELFF,TGTGCCAGCAGTGGACAGGGTTACACCGGGGAGCTGTTTTTT
TRBV29-1,TRBJ1-1,NA,NA,CSVQKTGTEAFF,TGCAGCGTCCAGAAGACTGGCACTGAAGCTTTCTTT
TRBV5-4,TRBJ1-1,NA,TRBD1,CASLRDRGGVNTEAFF,TGTGCCAGCCTGCGAGACAGGGGAGGGGTGAACACTGAAGCTTTCTTT
TRBV5-4,TRBJ2-1,NA,TRBD2,CASSLVAGEGENEQFF,TGTGCCAGCAGCTTAGTAGCGGGAGAGGGTGAAAATGAGCAGTTCTTC
TRBV28,TRBJ1-5,NA,NA,CASCRTVFGNQPQHF,TGTGCCAGCTGCCGGACCGTGTTTGGCAATCAGCCCCAGCATTTT
TRBV28,TRBJ2-2,NA,NA,CASSFIGAFGELFF,TGTGCCAGCAGTTTTATAGGGGCCTTCGGGGAGCTGTTTTTT
TRBV15,TRBJ2-5,once,NA,CATSSDGFPNQETQYF,TGTGCCACCAGCAGCGATGGGTTTCCAAACCAAGAGACCCAGTACTTC
TRBV5-1,TRBJ2-3,NA,TRBD2,CASSPELAAFSTDTQYF,TGCGCCAGCAGCCCCGAACTAGCGGCATTCAGCACAGATACGCAGTATTTT
TRBV9,TRBJ2-7,NA,NA,CASSVVDSGYEQYF,TGTGCCAGCAGCGTAGTGGATAGCGGATACGAGCAGTACTTC
TRBV18,TRBJ2-2,NA,NA,CASSPRLGHTGELFF,TGTGCCAGCTCACCTCGTCTAGGCCACACCGGGGAGCTGTTTTTT
TRBV18,TRBJ2-7,NA,TRBD1,CASSQQQGIEQYF,TGTGCCAGCTCACAGCAACAGGGGATAGAGCAGTACTTC
TRBV28,TRBJ1-2,NA,NA,CASSPQGTGFTGYTF,TGTGCCAGCAGCCCCCAAGGAACAGGGTTTACTGGCTACACCTTC
TRBV6-5,TRBJ2-2,few,NA,CASSYGDTGELFF,TGTGCCAGCAGTTACGGGGACACCGGGGAGCTGTTTTTT
TRBV7-2,TRBJ2-1,NA,NA,CASSFLGIEQFF,TGTGCCAGCAGTTTCTTGGGGATTGAGCAGTTCTTC
TRBV11-3,TRBJ2-7,NA,NA,CASSAGSSVNEQYF,TGTGCCAGCAGTGCGGGCAGTTCTGTTAACGAGCAGTACTTC
TRBV18,TRBJ2-1,NA,NA,CASSQGFGNEQFF,TGTGCCAGCTCACAGGGTTTTGGCAATGAGCAGTTCTTC
TRBV19,TRBJ2-1,NA,TRBD2,CASSVSGRVDNEQFF,TGTGCCAGTAGCGTTAGCGGGAGGGTGGACAATGAGCAGTTCTTC
TRBV28,TRBJ2-7,NA,NA,CASSLGLESYEQYF,TGTGCCAGCAGCCTCGGTCTTGAGTCCTACGAGCAGTACTTC
TRBV7-6,TRBJ2-7,NA,NA,CASSLAMGFYEQYF,TGTGCCAGCAGCTTAGCGATGGGGTTCTACGAGCAGTACTTC
TRBV5-4,TRBJ2-7,NA,NA,CASSKDSGPYEQYF,TGTGCCAGCAGTAAGGACAGCGGACCCTACGAGCAGTACTTC
TRBV5-1,TRBJ2-7,NA,TRBD1,CASSFRQGAYEQYF,TGCGCCAGCAGCTTTCGCCAGGGGGCCTACGAGCAGTACTTC
TRBV7-8,TRBJ1-1,NA,NA,CASSLVLGPDTEAFF,TGTGCCAGCAGCTTAGTTTTGGGGCCGGACACTGAAGCTTTCTTT
TRBV7-2,TRBJ1-1,NA,NA,CASSLAGLNTEAFF,TGTGCCAGCAGCCTAGCAGGGTTGAACACTGAAGCTTTCTTT
TRBV2,TRBJ2-1,few,NA,CASSEQGGGDEQFF,TGTGCCAGCAGTGAGCAAGGGGGTGGAGATGAGCAGTTCTTC
TRBV27,TRBJ2-1,NA,TRBD2,CASSPGTSGSYNEQFF,TGTGCCAGCAGTCCAGGGACTAGCGGGAGCTACAATGAGCAGTTCTTC
TRBV29-1,TRBJ2-5,NA,NA,CSVVGFETQYF,TGCAGCGTTGTGGGTTTTGAGACCCAGTACTTC
TRBV6-5,TRBJ2-7,NA,TRBD1,CASSYPGTGASEQYF,TGTGCCAGCAGTTACCCCGGGACAGGGGCATCCGAGCAGTACTTC
TRBV7-8,TRBJ2-3,NA,NA,CASSPASGTDTQYF,TGTGCCAGCAGCCCCGCTAGCGGCACAGATACGCAGTATTTT
TRBV28,TRBJ1-5,medium-sized,NA,CASTLHAAEQPQHF,TGTGCCAGCACCCTACACGCGGCAGAGCAGCCCCAGCATTTT
TRBV9,TRBJ1-1,NA,TRBD1,CASSGPGQGSRAFF,TGTGCCAGCAGCGGGCCGGGACAGGGGAGTAGAGCTTTCTTT
TRBV28,TRBJ1-5,NA,NA,CASSLDSNQPQHF,TGTGCCAGCAGTTTGGATAGCAATCAGCCCCAGCATTTT
TRBV5-6,TRBJ1-5,NA,NA,CASSFSWDQSNQPQHF,TGTGCCAGCAGCTTCTCATGGGACCAAAGCAATCAGCCCCAGCATTTT
TRBV7-9,TRBJ2-5,NA,NA,CATPLRPETQYF,TGTGCCACCCCTCTCCGCCCAGAGACCCAGTACTTC
TRBV6-1,TRBJ1-5,NA,NA,CASSLSFQGNQPQHF,TGTGCCAGCAGTTTAAGTTTCCAGGGCAATCAGCCCCAGCATTTT
TRBV5-1,TRBJ2-7,NA,NA,CASPLGAGTSYEQYF,TGCGCCAGCCCCCTCGGGGCAGGCACCTCCTACGAGCAGTACTTC